This T cell receptor beta chain was recorded in a study of PD-1 blockade in classical Hodgkin lymphoma. The CDR3 totals 15 residues. V was shortened by 4 bases and J by 0 bases, with 11 bases between the two germline ends. Looked up from germline, CDR1 is SGHRS and CDR2 is YFSETQ. The assay was immunoSEQ multiplex PCR, and TCRdb's table has in-frame clones only and misses some. The sample includes about 150,000 clones, 78% of them seen just once. All patients experienced relapse after autologous stem cell transplantation, and brentuximab vedotin exposure was variable. This receptor was identified in a human donor with classical Hodgkin lymphoma. The sequencing here drew on peripheral blood mononuclear cells (PBMCs), taken before the second cycle of nivolumab. The chain has TRBV5-1 and TRBJ2-1, with D perhaps TRBD2 (6 bases). The CDR3 region is CASSPFGSSYNEQFF. The DNA of the CDR3 is TGCGCCAGCAGCCCTTTCGGGAGCTCCTACAATGAGCAGTTCTTC.